Here is one T cell receptor beta chain with its context. These data originate in a study of OX40 agonist ivuxolimab in advanced cancers. The protocol was immunoSEQ multiplex PCR, while the TCRdb copy is restricted to in-frame clones and leaves out a portion. The sample yields about 64,000 clones, about four fifths seen once. CDR3 length: 13 residues. Germline V CDR1 and CDR2: LGHNA, YSLEER. V was cut by 4 bases and J by 5 bases, with 11 bases left in between. The gene calls are TRBV4-3 and TRBJ2-5; possible D gene TRBD2, 5 bases. Source: CD4+ or CD8+ T cells sorted from blood, taken in a trial of the OX40 agonist ivuxolimab. The sequence came from an adult with an advanced solid tumor such as melanoma, head and neck, liver or kidney cancer. The CDR3 is CASSRTGEETQYF. The DNA of the CDR3 is TGCGCCAGCAGCCGGACTGGTGAGGAGACCCAGTACTTC.